This TCR beta chain stems from a study of shared clonotypes between healthy human individuals (dated by TCRdb to 2020 to 2021). A note on the overall study: A couple of women and a few men aged 18 to 49 years were included in the cohort. To increase sequencing depth and limit assay-specific biases, TCR repertoire library preparation and sequencing were carried out by different laboratories using diverse techniques. For each donor, CD4 naive and CD4 memory were each given three plates, CD8 naive was given two plates, and CD8 memory was given one plate. The study deeply sequenced blood TCR repertoires of several healthy adults to estimate repertoire size and the extent of clonotype sharing between individuals. Per donor, leukapheresis produced somewhere between about 0.8 and 9.5 billion PBMCs. The investigation overall reported the following: Clonotypes shared by all four sorted-subset donors showed higher generation probabilities than non-shared clonotypes. Because the study included only a small number of donors, the genetic and exposure-history diversity represented was limited. Across several donors, roughly 5.1% of naive CD4, approximately 4% of naive CD8, roughly 2.3% of memory CD4, and 0.4% of memory CD8 clonotypes were shared. Rarefaction of sorted-subset datasets indicated incomplete sequencing despite the large sequencing depth. Sampling was restricted to blood, and TCR repertoires in tissues likely differ from the TCR repertoires found in blood. Based on pairwise subsampling, the degree of clonotype sharing among donors was expected to be affected by sequencing depth. Larger estimated clonotype richness was generally found for naive subsets than for memory subsets.

TCR CDR3 regions were amplified from genomic DNA by multiplex PCR using the deep immunoSEQ assay. Extracted genomic DNA from each cell subset was spread evenly across all wells of several immunoSEQ 96-well plates, with each plate serving as a replicate. For sorted subsets, 200 to 250 ng genomic DNA, equal to some 30,000 T cell genomes, was loaded into each replicate PCR. Purified libraries were measured with a Qubit 3.0 fluorometer, size-checked on a Bioanalyzer 2100, and measured again with the KAPA Library Quantification kit. Every immunoSEQ 96-well plate was sequenced on a separate single-read 150-cycle Illumina NextSeq 550 flow cell. The paper's data handling went like this. The immunoSEQ output contained only junctional sequences without quality scores, so filtering could not match that applied to full-length reads. To assign V/J genes and CDR3, sequences were annotated against IMGT germline references using PyIR, a Python wrapper for IgBLAST v1.9. Reads with weak V/J assignments (E-value above 1e-6), missing CDR3, stop codons, out-of-frame junctions, or ambiguous translated residues were removed. A V3J clonotype was defined by an identical inferred V gene, J gene, and CDR3 amino acid sequence. To compute the percentage overlap between repertoires, the number of shared unique clonotypes was divided by the size of the smaller repertoire. Repertoire richness was assessed with RTK rarefaction, the Chao1 estimator, and Recon v2.1 estimates of unobserved clonotypes. OLGA was used to compute generation probabilities for all TCRbeta clonotypes that the gDNA method yielded from several donors. TCRdb took this table from immuneACCESS and kept in-frame rearrangements with V and J called. Such tables lack part of the clones; where checked against another copy, unresolved V genes explain under half of the gap, and the rest is unexplained. V and J calls and clone size come straight from that table; D and trimming were deduced from the DNA. The sample yields millions of clones; approximately 92% were counted once. The ten largest clonotypes hold over 0.12% of the sample.

Healthy HIV-negative adults with no recently reported acute infections or vaccinations were included as donors. All donors were Caucasian adults living in Nashville, Tennessee, USA. CD4+ T cells were enriched through magnetic negative selection, after which naive cells were positively selected on CD45RA and the remaining negative fraction served as the memory subset. After blood collection by leukapheresis, PBMCs were isolated using Ficoll-Histopaque density gradient centrifugation and then cryopreserved in the vapor phase of liquid nitrogen. Analytical flow cytometry was used to check the purity and quantity of every magnetically sorted T cell population. From each sorted fraction, genomic DNA was isolated and quantified by UV absorbance on a Nanodrop 2000c. As to this clone: Its antigen is not yet known. No much larger clonotype is one base removed from it; base qualities were not supplied.

The CDR3 numbers 14 residues from cysteine through phenylalanine. Only the CDR3 DNA stays, 42 bases, in frame from base 1. Looking up the germline V gene (reference sequence) yields CDR1 GTSNPN and CDR2 SVGIG. The V and J ends are trimmed by 1 base and 2 bases, leaving 11 bases between them. The TCR comes from a man aged 18 to 35 in good health. The rearranged segments are TRBV30 and TRBJ2-5, with the D segment possibly TRBD1 or TRBD2, each aligning over 6 bases. Sequencing was performed on naive CD4+ T cells sorted from blood. The cell subset or site label here, explained by the study, means: CD45RA+ positively selected. The CDR3 reads as follows: CAWSGGAGQETQYF. The bases read TGTGCCTGGAGTGGGGGGGCGGGTCAAGAGACCCAGTACTTC.